This entry describes one TCR beta chain. Its antigen is unidentified. The V and J ends lost 2 bases and 6 bases, in that order; junction bases with no gene match: 8. CDR1 and CDR2 (germline): MNHNS, SASEGT. This CDR3 has 15 amino acids. The data stem from a study of cytomegalovirus exposure and HLA in healthy donors. Study conclusions and caveats: Reported performance of the classifier showed diagnosis of cytomegalovirus status with high specificity and sensitivity. Common viral pathogens seemed to be connected with several of the most significant clusters, according to a later analysis. A highly shared variant cluster was judged a likely technical artifact. An analysis that was carried out later associated approximately 15,000 TCR beta sequences with HLA alleles at 0.05 false discovery rate.

PCR primers comprised 60 Vbeta and 13 Jbeta primers. Some clones are missing from TCRdb's copy, which holds only in-frame ones; the method was immunoSEQ multiplex PCR. Among 170,000 or so clones listed, about four fifths were seen once. Sequenced material: PBMCs. The chain recombines TRBV6-1 with TRBJ2-3; 7 bases match TRBD2. The TCR originated in a man aged 25 to 40 in good health and CMV-seropositive. The CDR3 DNA is TGTGCCAGCAGTGAATGGTGGACTAGGACCGATACGCAGTATTTT. It specifies CASSEWWTRTDTQYF.